This T cell receptor beta chain was obtained from a study of blood T cells in healthy people across ages. CDR1 DFQATT and CDR2 SNEGSKA come from the germline V gene (reference sequence). The V end lost 0 bases, the J end lost 5 bases, and 16 bases lay between the germline ends. The CDR3 has 15 amino acids. Then a second PCR, running roughly 7 to 12 cycles, was carried out with a sample-barcoded 5' primer and a J-beta primer mix. Every sample produced at least 2.5 million CDR3-containing paired-end reads. Via MiXCR, TCRdb re-called the 5' RACE reads, giving one row per CDR3 protein. The sample yields approximately 1.5 million distinct CDR3 sequences, roughly two fifths seen once. Overall study findings and caveats: Naive CD4+ cell counts and diversity both ran higher in long-lived than in aged donors. While age rose, TCR beta diversity per million T cells dropped in a roughly linear way.

Researchers collected ten milliliters of peripheral blood from every single donor. As concerns this clonotype: The target antigen is unknown.

Sequenced sample: blood. The chain uses TRBV20-1 and TRBJ2-5; a weak D match, TRBD2 (5 bases). The receptor was derived from a woman between 18 and 30 years old in good health. The DNA for the CDR3 is TGCAGTGCTAGAGATCGGGGAACCCCTAGGGAGACCCAGTACTTC. It translates to CSARDRGTPRETQYF.